These 13 T cell receptor beta chains came from one sample sequenced in a study of T cells in Graves' hyperthyroidism and ophthalmopathy. Template material for amplifying TCR beta CDR3 regions consisted of RNA transcripts. TCR CDR3 underwent first-round RT-PCR with the HTBI primer set. Via MiXCR, TCRdb re-called the multiplex PCR reads, giving one row per CDR3 protein. The sample yields more than 300,000 distinct CDR3 sequences, around 14% seen once. The sample was blood. These receptors were taken from an older woman with Graves' hyperthyroidism.

V gene TRBV6-4 combines with J gene TRBJ2-2, with a weak D call TRBD1 (6 bases). V was clipped by 5 bases and J by 8 bases, with 15 bases between them. Germline values: CDR1 MRHNA, CDR2 SNTAGT. The CDR3 runs to 14 residues. The CDR3 nucleotides are TGTGCCAGCAGTACGGACTGGGGGCGGGGGGAGCTGTTTTTT. Its translation is CASSTDWGRGELFF.

This clonotype is a singleton in its sample. The chain uses TRBV28 and TRBJ2-3; D is unclear. The length of the CDR3 is 18 residues. Germline V gene data show CDR1 as MDHEN and CDR2 as SYDVKM. Between the trimmed V and J ends, which lost 4 bases and 0 bases, there was a span of 20 bases. In DNA form, the CDR3 reads TGTGCCAGCAGTTCCCCAAGAATAGCAACTTTTAGCACAGATACGCAGTATTTT. Translation gives CASSSPRIATFSTDTQYF.

This clonotype showed up many times. The rearrangement links TRBV6-1 to TRBJ1-1; D unclear. V lost 6 bases, J lost 0 bases, and 17 bases lay in between. The V gene's germline CDR1 is MNHNS and CDR2 SASEGT. The CDR3 length is 16 residues. The CDR3 DNA is TGTGCCAGCAGCCCGGCAAGGCCCCGTATGAACACTGAAGCTTTCTTT. It codes for CASSPARPRMNTEAFF.

This clonotype was seen repeatedly, ten times or more. V and J are TRBV7-2 and TRBJ2-3; D might be TRBD2 (5 bases). Looked up from germline, CDR1 is SGHTA and CDR2 is FQGNSA. This CDR3 contains 14 residues. V lost 7 bases and J lost 5, with 16 bases in between. CDR3 protein: CASTRHRGEDTQYF. CDR3 DNA: TGTGCCAGCACCCGTCATCGGGGTGAAGATACGCAGTATTTT.

At least ten counts were recorded for this clonotype. This chain joins TRBV7-3 and TRBJ2-5, with 12 bases that match TRBD2. Germline CDR1 SGHTA, CDR2 FQGTGA. Trimming at V came to 6 bases and at J to 5 bases, leaving 16 bases not matched to a gene. The CDR3 length is 18 residues. The CDR3: CASSPPGLAGRGVETQYF. The CDR3 nucleotides are TGTGCCAGCAGTCCACCGGGACTAGCGGGCCGAGGGGTGGAGACCCAGTACTTC. Together with reference TRBV7-3 and TRBJ2-5, the CDR3 gives the full variable domain: GAGVSQTPSNKVTEKGKYVELRCDPISGHTALYWYRQSLGQGPEFLIYFQGTGAADDSGLPNDRFFAVRPEGSVSTLKIQRTERGDSAVYLCASSPPGLAGRGVETQYFGPGTRLLVL.

This clonotype showed up many times. V usage is TRBV27 and J usage is TRBJ1-5; 11 positions match TRBD1. Germline lookup yields CDR1 MNHEY and CDR2 SMNVEV (reference sequence). V gave up 3 bases and J gave up 2 bases; unmatched junction bases: 12. The CDR3 is 19 residues long. The CDR3 DNA sequence: TGTGCCAGCAGTTTCTCCCGGGGACAGGGGGTTTGGGGCAATCAGCCCCAGCATTTT. This codes for CASSFSRGQGVWGNQPQHF.

This clonotype was seen many times. The gene calls are TRBV30 and TRBJ2-5; 8 bases match TRBD1. This CDR3 is built from 14 residues. The V gene's germline CDR1 is GTSNPN and CDR2 SVGIG (reference sequence). The trim removed 2 bases at V and 4 bases at J, leaving 6 bases unmatched. The CDR3 bases are TGTGCCTGGAGTACGCAGGGGGCCCGAGAGACCCAGTACTTC. This sequence encodes CAWSTQGARETQYF.

The genes are TRBV6-2 or TRBV6-3 and TRBJ2-1; 9 bases match TRBD1. The CDR3 consists of 14 residues. In germline, CDR1 is MNHEY, CDR2 SVGEGT. With 7 bases clipped from V and 5 bases from J, the junction kept 6 bases outside the gene matches. CDR3 DNA: TGTGCCAGCACTACAGGGGGCCCCAACAATGAGCAGTTCTTC. This codes for CASTTGGPNNEQFF.

This clonotype was recorded many times. The rearrangement uses TRBV6-2 or TRBV6-3 and TRBJ1-5; tentatively, D is TRBD1 (5 bases). V lost 4 bases and J 3 bases, leaving 10 bases between the germline ends. The CDR3 sequence is 14 residues long. In germline, CDR1 is MNHEY, CDR2 SVGEGT. CDR3 residues: CASSWRGVNQPQHF. For the CDR3, the DNA is TGTGCCAGCAGTTGGCGGGGGGTCAATCAGCCCCAGCATTTT.

At least ten counts were recorded for this clonotype. The chain recombines TRBV12-5 with TRBJ1-6; possibly TRBD1 for D (6 bases). V was pared by 2 bases and J by 9 bases, with 11 bases between. This CDR3 spans 14 amino acids. CDR1 and CDR2 (germline): LGHNT, FRNRAP. The CDR3 sequence is CASGLSGAGSPLHF. The CDR3 DNA follows: TGTGCTAGTGGTTTGTCAGGGGCAGGTTCACCCCTCCACTTT.

This clonotype appeared many times. The chain has TRBV30 and TRBJ2-7; D uncertain. The V gene's germline CDR1 is GTSNPN and CDR2 SVGIG (reference sequence). The CDR3 contains 13 residues. V was shortened by 2 bases and J by 3 bases, with 11 bases between the two germline ends. The CDR3 region is CAWSPDSYYEQYF. CDR3 sequence (DNA): TGTGCCTGGAGTCCCGACTCTTACTACGAGCAGTACTTC.

This clonotype was found many times. The CDR3 coding sequence is TGTGCTAGTGGTTTACCAGGGGGGAGTCAGCCCCAGCATTTT. It is translated as CASGLPGGSQPQHF. This chain links TRBV12-5 with TRBJ1-5, with 7 bases matching TRBD1. V dropped 3 bases and J dropped 6; count of bases not matched to a gene: 5. In germline, CDR1 is LGHNT, CDR2 FRNRAP. There are 14 residues in the CDR3.

Only a few counts were recorded for this clonotype. The chain combines TRBV19 with TRBJ2-1; 9 nucleotides match TRBD2. With V trimmed by 8 bases and J by 9 bases, 8 bases remained unmatched. The CDR3 totals 13 residues. The germline gives CDR1 LNHDA, CDR2 SQIVND (reference sequence). The CDR3 is CASGSGRGGEQFF. The CDR3, as DNA: TGTGCCAGTGGTAGCGGGAGAGGCGGTGAGCAGTTCTTC.